The T cell receptor beta chain described here comes from a study of cytomegalovirus exposure and HLA in healthy donors. Study overall: From about 200 million T cells, an earlier analysis saw roughly 100 million unique TCR beta sequences. Overall study findings and caveats: Only CMV serostatus was available as immune exposure information.

This clone turned up a few times. The antigen is unknown. PCR involved 60 Vbeta and 13 Jbeta primers. Generated by immunoSEQ multiplex PCR, the TCRdb table keeps only in-frame clones and is missing some. This table holds 150,000 to 200,000 clones, approximately 80% found once. Germline V gene sequence: CDR1 SGHRS, CDR2 YFSETQ. V lost 7 bases and J 1 base, leaving 12 bases between the germline ends. The CDR3 is made up of 15 amino acids. The material sequenced was PBMCs. The receptor was derived from a male donor in good health and CMV-seronegative. The V call is TRBV5-1, the J call TRBJ2-6; tentatively, D is TRBD2 (5 bases). CDR3 protein: CASSRESSGANVLTF. CDR3 coding DNA: TGCGCCAGCTCGAGGGAATCTTCTGGGGCCAACGTCCTGACTTTC.